The entry below gives a single TCR beta chain sequence along with its context. Its antigen is not identified. The CDR3 consists of 19 residues. Per the germline V gene, CDR1 is LGHNA and CDR2 is YSLEER. The V segment lost 2 bases and the J segment 9 bases; nucleotides outside the gene matches: 17. The sample comes from a study of shared clonotypes between healthy human individuals. In the study overall: The donor group consisted of a couple of women and a few men, aged 18 to 49. Overall study findings and caveats: The represented genetic and exposure-history diversity was limited by the small number of donors.

Splitting of each subset's genomic DNA was done evenly across several immunoSEQ plates. Produced via immunoSEQ multiplex PCR; TCRdb's table is partial and in-frame only. Here the sample spans hundreds of thousands of clones, about three quarters being singletons. All donors qualified as healthy HIV-negative adults and had experienced no recent acute infections or vaccinations. The chain couples TRBV4-3 to TRBJ1-6; 9 bases are a match to TRBD1. The origin of this receptor is a woman between 35 and 50 years old in good health. Some clones in this sample may be carry-over from other donors' samples. The material sequenced was PBMCs. The CDR3 protein is CASSQPKLNRDRVGSPLHF. CDR3 in DNA: TGCGCCAGCAGCCAACCCAAACTAAACAGGGACAGGGTGGGTTCACCCCTCCACTTT.